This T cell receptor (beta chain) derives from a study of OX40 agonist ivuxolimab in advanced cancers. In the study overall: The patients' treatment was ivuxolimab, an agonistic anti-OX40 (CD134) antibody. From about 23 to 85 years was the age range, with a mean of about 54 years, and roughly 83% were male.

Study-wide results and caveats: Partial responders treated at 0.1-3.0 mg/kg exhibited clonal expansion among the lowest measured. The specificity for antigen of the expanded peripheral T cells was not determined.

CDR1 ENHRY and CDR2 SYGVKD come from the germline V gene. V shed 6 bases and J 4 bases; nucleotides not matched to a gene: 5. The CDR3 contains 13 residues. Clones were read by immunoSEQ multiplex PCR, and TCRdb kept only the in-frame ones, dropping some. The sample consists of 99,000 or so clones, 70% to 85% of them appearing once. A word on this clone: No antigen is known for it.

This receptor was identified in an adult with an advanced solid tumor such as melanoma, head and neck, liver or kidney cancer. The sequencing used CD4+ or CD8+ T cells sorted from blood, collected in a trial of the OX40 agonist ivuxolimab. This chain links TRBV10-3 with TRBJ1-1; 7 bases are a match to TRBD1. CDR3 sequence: CAISPGQSTEAFF. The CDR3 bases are TGTGCCATCAGCCCGGGACAGAGCACTGAAGCTTTCTTT.